This entry lists 25 T cell receptor beta chains sequenced from one sample in a study of T cell repertoires in cytomegalovirus infection (dated by TCRdb to between 2018 and 2021). Sequencing took place on an Illumina HiSeq 1500. TCRdb ran its own pipeline on the public reads, namely fastp trimming at Q25 and MiXCR clone calling, and kept in-frame beta chains. Rows with a matching CDR3 protein are joined into one entry that keeps the most common DNA and genes. The sample contains about 260,000 distinct CDR3 sequences, roughly 9.1% of them found a single time. The ten biggest clones cover less than 15% of the sample. The sample was PBMCs. The receptors shown here come from a human donor in good health (CMV status not recorded). Some clones in this sample may be carry-over from other donors' samples.

There are many counts of this clonotype. V is TRBV5-6 and J is TRBJ2-3; D possibly matches TRBD1 or TRBD2 (5 bases each). The V end was cut by 3 bases, the J end by 0 bases, with 20 bases between. CDR3 length: 18 residues. The germline gives CDR1 SGHDT, CDR2 YYEEEE. This CDR3 is CASSSPGSQRSSTDTQYF. The CDR3 DNA reads as TGTGCCAGCAGCTCGCCAGGGAGTCAACGGTCTAGCACAGATACGCAGTATTTT.

At least ten counts were recorded for this clonotype. This chain links TRBV28 with TRBJ1-3, with TRBD1 matching 7 bases. This CDR3 is built from 14 residues. Germline V CDR1 and CDR2: MDHEN, SYDVKM. CDR3 sequence: CTTRDTGEGNTIYF. CDR3 in DNA: TGTACCACCAGGGATACAGGGGAAGGAAACACCATATATTTT.

At least ten counts were recorded for this clonotype. V and J are TRBV28 and TRBJ1-2; D is ambiguous. The CDR3 loop spans 12 amino acids. CDR1 and CDR2 from the germline V gene are MDHEN and SYDVKM. Trimming shortened V by 4 bases and J by 5 bases, and 8 bases separated the two germline ends. Here the CDR3 DNA reads TGTGCCAGCAGTTCCCTCGGGTATGGCTACACCTTC. Translating it yields CASSSLGYGYTF.

This clonotype showed up many times. The V gene is TRBV12-3 or TRBV12-4, the J gene TRBJ2-4; D tentatively reads TRBD1 or TRBD2 (6 bases each). V gave up 7 bases and J gave up 9 bases, with 16 bases separating them. CDR3 length equals 13 residues. CDR3 sequence (DNA): TGTGCCAGCAACCCTAGGGGGGTTGGCATTCAGTACTTC. Amino acids: CASNPRGVGIQYF.

This clonotype was recorded at least ten times. J is TRBJ2-7 and V is TRBV7-2, with TRBD1 as a possible D gene (6 bases). There are 16 residues in the CDR3. V was trimmed by 1 base and J by 0 bases, leaving 13 bases between them. The germline V gene encodes CDR1 SGHTA and CDR2 FQGNSA. CDR3 nucleotide sequence: TGTGCCAGCAGCTTAGACAGGGCCCAAATCTCCTACGAGCAGTACTTC. This gives the protein CASSLDRAQISYEQYF. Looking up the rest from reference TRBV7-2 and TRBJ2-7 gives the full variable domain: GAGVSQSPSNKVTEKGKDVELRCDPISGHTALYWYRQSLGQGLEFLIYFQGNSAPDKSGLPSDRFSAERTGGSVSTLTIQRTQQEDSAVYLCASSLDRAQISYEQYFGPGTRLTVT.

This clonotype appeared many times. The rearrangement uses TRBV7-2 and TRBJ1-2, with a weak D call TRBD1 (6 bases). The CDR3 has 12 amino acids. With 5 bases removed from V and 4 bases from J, the gap between germline ends came to 8 bases. The germline V gene encodes CDR1 SGHTA and CDR2 FQGNSA. CDR3 nucleotides: TGTGCCAGCAGCCAGGGGCTCTATGGCTACACCTTC. It is translated as CASSQGLYGYTF.

This clonotype occurred many times. The CDR3 region has the DNA TGTGCCAGCAGCCAAGATGCAGGGGGGACTGAAGCTTTCTTT. It specifies CASSQDAGGTEAFF. The chain joins TRBV3-1 to TRBJ1-1; TRBD1 matches at 7 bases. CDR3 length equals 14 residues. V dropped 0 bases and J dropped 5; count of bases not matched to a gene: 3. CDR1 and CDR2 (germline): LGHDT, YNNKEL (reference sequence).

This clonotype was seen a handful of times. This chain links TRBV7-9 with TRBJ2-7, with 9 bases lining up with TRBD1. This CDR3 spans 14 amino acids. V shed 5 bases and J 6 bases; nucleotides not matched to a gene: 8. The germline gives CDR1 SEHNR, CDR2 FQNEAQ (reference sequence). DNA of the CDR3: TGTGCCAGCAGCCTGGACAGGGGTATAGGCGAGCAGTACTTC. Its translation is CASSLDRGIGEQYF.

This clonotype occurred a few times. The chain carries TRBV12-3 or TRBV12-4 and TRBJ2-1; 10 positions agree with TRBD2. Trimming at V came to 4 bases and at J to 1 base, leaving 16 bases not matched to a gene. This CDR3 contains 20 residues. Here the CDR3 DNA reads TGTGCCAGCAGTTCCCCGGCGCCTAGCGGGAGTTTACGTTCCTACAATGAGCAGTTCTTC. This encodes CASSSPAPSGSLRSYNEQFF.

V usage is TRBV6-1 and J usage is TRBJ2-7; 9 positions agree with TRBD2. The germline V gene has CDR1 MNHNS and CDR2 SASEGT. After removal of 5 bases from V and 3 bases from J, the junction contained 11 bases not matched to a gene. The CDR3 extends over 16 amino acids. CDR3 amino acids: CASSFLSGRLIYEQYF. CDR3 bases: TGTGCCAGCAGTTTTCTTAGCGGGAGACTTATCTACGAGCAGTACTTC.

This clonotype has at least ten counts. This rearrangement joins TRBV7-2 to TRBJ2-1, with D unclear. V lost 5 bases to trimming and J lost 7 bases, with 15 bases between them. This CDR3 is 14 amino acids long. Per the germline V gene, CDR1 is SGHTA and CDR2 is FQGNSA. CDR3 bases: TGTGCCAGCAGCCAAAGGGCAGGTCAAAATGAGCAGTTCTTC. This translates into CASSQRAGQNEQFF.

This clonotype was recorded at least ten times. This chain connects TRBV7-2 to TRBJ2-5; D remains ambiguous. The CDR3 has 12 residues. V dropped 2 bases and J dropped 5 bases, with 6 bases sitting between them. The germline CDR1 and CDR2 sequences are SGHTA and FQGNSA. In DNA, the CDR3 is TGTGCCAGCAGCTTATTAGAGGAGACCCAGTACTTC. Residues: CASSLLEETQYF.

The sample holds many counts of this clonotype. The chain recombines TRBV7-3 with TRBJ2-2; a possible D gene is TRBD1 (5 bases). With 6 bases removed from V and 5 bases from J, the gap between germline ends came to 13 bases. In germline, CDR1 is SGHTA, CDR2 FQGTGA. The CDR3 has 14 residues. CDR3 nucleotide sequence: TGTGCCAGCAGTCAAACAAGGGGTACCGGGGAGCTGTTTTTT. Its translation: CASSQTRGTGELFF.

The rearrangement uses TRBV4-1 and TRBJ2-3, with D hard to call. Trimming removed 2 bases from V and 2 bases from J, with 11 bases in between. Germline values: CDR1 MGHRA, CDR2 YSYEKL. This CDR3 has 15 residues. The CDR3 sequence: CASSQRDFHTDTQYF. The CDR3 nucleotides are TGCGCCAGCAGCCAAAGAGACTTTCACACAGATACGCAGTATTTT.

The chain combines TRBV6-6 with TRBJ1-6; TRBD1 aligns across 9 bases. The J segment lost 7 bases and the V segment lost 9 bases, leaving 4 bases of the junction unmatched. This CDR3 has 13 residues. CDR1 and CDR2 from the germline V gene are MNHNY and SVGAGI (reference sequence). In DNA, the CDR3 is TGTGCCAGTTTTGACAGGGGGAATTCACCCCTCCACTTT. It yields the protein CASFDRGNSPLHF.

In this sample, this clonotype turned up many times. The gene calls are TRBV7-2 and TRBJ2-7, with 10 bases aligning to TRBD1. CDR1 and CDR2 from the germline V gene are SGHTA and FQGNSA. The CDR3 is 15 residues long. The V gene end was trimmed by 3 bases and the J gene end by 6 bases; junction bases not matched to a gene: 8. The CDR3 loop reads CASSFRDRGFREQYF. CDR3 DNA: TGTGCCAGCAGCTTCCGGGACAGGGGCTTTCGCGAGCAGTACTTC.

This clonotype was observed many times. This sequence joins TRBV28 and TRBJ2-5; 8 nucleotides agree with TRBD2. The junction had 8 bases not matched to a gene; V was cut back by 3 bases and J by 5 bases. CDR3 length: 15 amino acids. Germline assignment: CDR1 MDHEN and CDR2 SYDVKM. The CDR3 DNA is TGTGCCAGCAGTTTCGCCGGGACTAGAGACGAGACCCAGTACTTC. The encoded protein is CASSFAGTRDETQYF.

In this sample, this clonotype turned up many times. The rearrangement uses TRBV19 and TRBJ2-1, with 8 bases that match TRBD1. Losses at the gene ends were 5 bases for V and 6 bases for J; bases not matched to a gene: 6. The CDR3 consists of 14 residues. Germline loops: CDR1 LNHDA, CDR2 SQIVND (reference sequence). CDR3 nucleotides: TGTGCCAGTAGTGACGGGACAGGTTTCAATGAGCAGTTCTTC. It is translated as CASSDGTGFNEQFF.

This clonotype was seen ten or more times. This chain connects TRBV19 to TRBJ1-2; D uncertain. V lost 8 bases and J lost 7, with 17 bases in between. CDR3 length: 13 amino acids. Germline V gives CDR1 LNHDA, CDR2 SQIVND (reference sequence). The CDR3 region is CASLTTSRSGYTF. CDR3 in DNA: TGTGCCAGTTTGACGACTTCAAGGTCTGGCTACACCTTC.

This clonotype has a count of ten or more. The chain combines TRBV7-2 with TRBJ2-5; TRBD2 agrees at 11 bases. V lost 5 bases to trimming and J lost 3 bases; unmatched junction nucleotides: 5. The V gene's germline CDR1 is SGHTA and CDR2 FQGNSA. The CDR3 covers 15 residues. The CDR3 nucleotides read TGTGCCAGCAGCCCCTTGACTAGCGGGAAAGAGACCCAGTACTTC. It translates to CASSPLTSGKETQYF.

V and J are TRBV6-8 and TRBJ1-2; weak D call: TRBD1 (5 bases). V shed 10 bases and J shed 7 bases, with 19 bases lying between them. The CDR3 extends over 13 amino acids. Germline values: CDR1 MNHGY, CDR2 SAAAGT. The chain's CDR3 is CATRAEGTRGYTF. CDR3 nucleotides: TGTGCCACCAGGGCGGAGGGCACACGTGGCTACACCTTC.

The chain carries TRBV29-1 and TRBJ1-4; D not certain. CDR3 size: 10 residues. V lost 7 bases to trimming and J lost 10 bases, with 10 bases between them. Germline-derived CDR1 and CDR2 are SQVTM and ANQGSEA. The CDR3 DNA follows: TGCAGCGCCGGGAGCGGAAAACTGTTTTTT. Residues: CSAGSGKLFF.

This clonotype was detected ten times or more. The chain is built from TRBV7-2 and TRBJ1-4; D not resolved. The CDR3 sequence is 15 residues long. The V gene's germline CDR1 is SGHTA and CDR2 FQGNSA. V was trimmed by 5 bases and J by 0 bases, leaving 10 bases between them. The CDR3 DNA follows: TGTGCCAGCAGCACCAACAGTGCAACTAATGAAAAACTGTTTTTT. Its translation: CASSTNSATNEKLFF.

Of note for this clonotype: It may be a read error: a sequence one base away is much more abundant. The chain carries TRBV19 and TRBJ2-7, with D perhaps TRBD1 (5 bases). CDR3 length: 16 residues. V shed 5 bases and J shed 2 bases, with 19 bases lying between them. Germline V CDR1 and CDR2: LNHDA, SQIVND (reference sequence). The CDR3 region is CASSVRLRQRAYEQYF. Written as DNA, the CDR3 is TGTGCCAGTAGTGTTCGGTTGAGACAGCGAGCCTACGAGCAGTACTTC.

This clonotype was picked up many times. The chain joins TRBV7-2 to TRBJ1-6; 7 bases line up with TRBD1. After removal of 5 bases from V and 6 bases from J, the junction contained 4 bases not matched to a gene. CDR1 and CDR2 (germline): SGHTA, FQGNSA. CDR3 length equals 14 residues. The DNA for the CDR3 is TGTGCCAGCAGCAACCAGGGGGGTAATTCACCCCTCCACTTT. This sequence encodes CASSNQGGNSPLHF.